This T cell receptor beta chain came from a study of cytomegalovirus exposure and HLA in healthy donors (dated by TCRdb to about 2017). Context from the whole study: An earlier analysis of 587 of the donors reported over 250 Gb of sequence data and around 120 million unique TCR beta sequences obtained from about 179 million T cells. To predict cytomegalovirus infection status, the study combined high-throughput TCR immunosequencing, statistical association of individual TCRs with disease status, and machine learning. The study aimed to test whether cataloging public T cell receptors could reveal signatures of past pathogen exposure. Among some 410 genotyped donors of the cohort, an average of 235,054 unique TCR beta nucleotide sequences were sequenced per donor, approximately 20% of them non-productive. Besides the first cohort of under 700 subjects, a separate validation cohort made up of around 120 different subjects was used. Of the roughly 400 genotyped donors, 75% to 85% were placed in the genetic ancestry cluster associated with self-reported Caucasian donors. Rather than drawing on any new phenotypic data, the later analysis identified candidate immune exposures from TCR beta sequences and the way those sequences occurred across donors. Class I and class II HLA loci were covered by the typing at four-digit resolution. A later genetic analysis used genome-wide SNP genotypes for about 60% of the roughly 670 donors, treating that subset as a discovery cohort. A later analysis re-examined previously published TCR beta repertoires from around 670 donors and added high-resolution HLA genotyping to investigate patterns of TCR occurrence. Every repertoire in the discovery cohort had been generated on one and the same sequencing platform. In an earlier analysis of 587 of the donors, high-throughput TCR beta sequencing was used to judge whether each TCR beta V gene segment behaved as functional or pseudogenic. The number of donors typed differed by locus, with about 629-630 for A, B, C, DRB1 and DQB1, 522 for DQA1, approximately 570 for DPA1, and some 450 for DPB1. Alongside the repertoire data, information on donor age, sex, ethnicity and CMV serostatus was compiled. Using immunosequencing, the study profiled T cell repertoires from fewer than 700 subjects and related those repertoires to cytomegalovirus serostatus. Because of strong linkage in the cohort, five DR-DQ haplotypes were treated as single units for association and clustering. About 280 gigabases of sequencing data and 80 million or so unique TCR sequences were included in an early release covering several hundred HLA-typed donors. Study-level results and caveats: In vitro tests confirmed that a few of the cytomegalovirus-associated TCR beta chains recognize cytomegalovirus antigens. This cohort had only TCR beta chains sequenced, and the lack of alpha or paired-chain data limited which features could be detected. It was suggested by the authors that the approach could potentially be generalized to other disease states and immunological phenotypes. The classifier was reported to diagnose cytomegalovirus status with high specificity and sensitivity in both the original cohort and the validation cohort. Roughly uniform sequencing depth across donors was assumed in presence/absence analyses, although this assumption may not hold. A further reported finding was that TCR beta sequences accurately predicted the HLA-A and HLA-B alleles for most subjects in the first cohort. While some public TCRs were present in many individuals, most TCR sequences turned up only very rarely across donors. Because HLA typing was unavailable for some donors at each locus, only the typed subset was used in association tests. The sequencing pipeline was judged likely to have produced a cluster of highly shared sequence variants as a technical artifact. In a later analysis, HLA-associated TCR beta chains showed more clonal expansion and lower generation probabilities than non-associated chains that were equally common. Assigning TCR associations to individual alleles was difficult when HLA alleles, especially DR and DQ, strongly co-occurred. At a false discovery rate of 0.05, a later analysis linked about 17,000 TCR beta sequences to specific HLA alleles. Some IMGT-functional V segments, including TRBV6-2 and TRBV6-3, could not be told apart with the 87-base-pair reads, so those segments were excluded. Correlated functional status among segregating V segments might reflect linkage disequilibrium, but an unknown experimental factor could not be ruled out. In a later genetic analysis, a missense DCLRE1C variant was associated with V-gene and J-gene trimming of TCR beta chains, and the association was replicated in an independent cohort. A later analysis found that most CMV-associated TCR beta chains appeared HLA-restricted, with HLA associations seemingly driven largely by CMV exposure. A total of roughly 160 TCR beta chains were listed by the study as associated with cytomegalovirus. In an earlier analysis of roughly 500 of the donors, most TCR beta V segments appeared in productive rearrangements about 87% or about 30% of the time, broadly matching IMGT annotations. For the cohort, immune exposure information was limited to CMV serostatus. According to a later genetic analysis, donors in an Asian-associated ancestry cluster had fewer N-insertions in productive TCRs than the approximately 690-donor mean. According to a later analysis, TCR association rates differed among HLA loci, with DRB1 alleles showing the most associated TCRs and HLA-C alleles showing the fewest. Because counts were too low, some 16 rarely observed V segments, including chromosome 9 orphons, were excluded from the earlier analysis of fewer than 650 of the donors. According to a later analysis, parvovirus B19, influenza, CMV and Epstein-Barr virus appeared linked to several top co-occurrence clusters.

Concerning this clone itself: The antigen it binds to is not known. No qualities accompany the bases; no much larger clone lies one base away.

The library was prepared using the immunoSEQ multiplex PCR assay. A mixture of 60 forward primers for TCR Vbeta segments and 13 reverse primers for TCR Jbeta segments was used in the multiplex PCR. The CDR3 region of rearranged TCR beta genes was amplified from genomic DNA by a multiplex PCR assay. On the Illumina HiSeq System, the amplified TCR beta libraries were sequenced as 87-base-pair reads. On the authors' methods: A later analysis counted some 74 million unique TCR beta chains across the 650 to 700 repertoires, and around 9.9 million of these chains were shared by at least two donors. A nearest-neighbor algorithm error-corrected the raw reads and collapsed the reads into unique sequences, merging closely related sequences to remove PCR and sequencing errors. To assign V, D and J gene segments, CDR3 sequences were aligned to IMGT reference sequences. For a sequence to be retained, a match of at least six nucleotides was required to both a V gene segment and a J gene segment. A rearrangement was called productive if the CDR3 had no stop codons and remained in frame with V and J, and every other rearrangement was called non-productive. CDR3 was defined according to IMGT convention as the region running from the second conserved V-encoded cysteine to the conserved J-encoded phenylalanine. Sequences without an unambiguous match to a single V gene segment were excluded from the earlier analysis of a few hundred of the donors. An earlier analysis of a few hundred of the donors called V segments functional above 56.7% productive rearrangements and segregating when the between-donor standard deviation exceeded 5%. To diagnose cytomegalovirus status from the catalog of TCR beta chain sequences, a statistical classification framework was built. V and J gene assignment, in a later analysis, came from comparing TCR nucleotide sequences with IMGT/GENE-DB human TR gene sequences. The TCRdist pipeline was used in a later analysis to assign CDR3 sequences and most-parsimonious VDJ recombination scenarios. In a later analysis, each TCR beta chain was defined by its CDR3 amino acid sequence together with its V-gene family, and reads lacking a unique V-gene family were excluded. As a way to deal with suspected cross-contamination and a sequencing artifact, a later analysis dropped approximately 570 nucleotide sequences that were highly shared and had low generation probability. In a later analysis, a clonal expansion index was calculated for each public chain from normalized within-repertoire ranks of inferred template counts. In a later analysis, generation probabilities were computed using a VDJ recombination model fitted to out-of-frame rearrangements, and the results were checked against IGoR. Hypergeometric tests were used in a later analysis to score TCR-TCR, TCR-HLA and TCR-CMV co-occurrence, with a repertoire-size bias correction applied to the TCR pairs. A later analysis estimated false discovery rates by permuting HLA or CMV assignments 20 times. In a later analysis, co-occurring TCRs were grouped using DBSCAN, and TCRdist sequence similarity was added for clustering within HLA-allele-positive subsets. For co-occurrence clustering, repertoires with fewer than 30,000 or more than 120,000 public chains were excluded, along with roughly 5 repertoires with anomalous nucleotide sharing. TCRdb provides this immuneACCESS table in a form limited to in-frame rearrangements. Some clones are lacking; in checked studies, under half of them reflect an unresolved V gene, and why the rest are absent is not known. D and trimming were read from the DNA, whereas the V and J calls and clone size are those reported in that table. Within this sample are 200,000 to 250,000 clones, with more than 60% of them counted one time only. The ten top clones hold around 1.7% of the sample.

V and J are truncated by 8 bases and 2 bases respectively, leaving an intervening sequence of 15 bases. The cysteine opens and the phenylalanine closes a CDR3 of 14 amino acids. Only CDR3 DNA is held: 42 bases, read in frame from base 1. Looking up the germline V gene (reference sequence) yields CDR1 MNHEY and CDR2 SMNVEV. In total, approximately 690 healthy bone marrow donors made up the cohort. At the time of sampling, all cohort members were nominally healthy, though unrecorded immune exposures were likely present. The donor was CMV seronegative and was included in the group of hundreds of seronegative cohort members. Every donor gave a peripheral blood sample, and the peripheral blood mononuclear cells from that sample were used for TCR beta sequencing. The Qiagen DNeasy Blood Extraction Kit was used to extract genomic DNA from the blood cell samples.

The specimen sequenced was PBMCs. The V and J segments used are TRBV27 and TRBJ1-1, and perhaps TRBD1 as D gene, on 6 matching bases. The sequence was obtained from a man aged 45 to 65 in good health and CMV-seronegative. The DNA is as follows: TGTGCCAGCGGGGGGGGCAGAGGAAACACTGAAGCTTTCTTT. Protein translation: CASGGGRGNTEAFF.